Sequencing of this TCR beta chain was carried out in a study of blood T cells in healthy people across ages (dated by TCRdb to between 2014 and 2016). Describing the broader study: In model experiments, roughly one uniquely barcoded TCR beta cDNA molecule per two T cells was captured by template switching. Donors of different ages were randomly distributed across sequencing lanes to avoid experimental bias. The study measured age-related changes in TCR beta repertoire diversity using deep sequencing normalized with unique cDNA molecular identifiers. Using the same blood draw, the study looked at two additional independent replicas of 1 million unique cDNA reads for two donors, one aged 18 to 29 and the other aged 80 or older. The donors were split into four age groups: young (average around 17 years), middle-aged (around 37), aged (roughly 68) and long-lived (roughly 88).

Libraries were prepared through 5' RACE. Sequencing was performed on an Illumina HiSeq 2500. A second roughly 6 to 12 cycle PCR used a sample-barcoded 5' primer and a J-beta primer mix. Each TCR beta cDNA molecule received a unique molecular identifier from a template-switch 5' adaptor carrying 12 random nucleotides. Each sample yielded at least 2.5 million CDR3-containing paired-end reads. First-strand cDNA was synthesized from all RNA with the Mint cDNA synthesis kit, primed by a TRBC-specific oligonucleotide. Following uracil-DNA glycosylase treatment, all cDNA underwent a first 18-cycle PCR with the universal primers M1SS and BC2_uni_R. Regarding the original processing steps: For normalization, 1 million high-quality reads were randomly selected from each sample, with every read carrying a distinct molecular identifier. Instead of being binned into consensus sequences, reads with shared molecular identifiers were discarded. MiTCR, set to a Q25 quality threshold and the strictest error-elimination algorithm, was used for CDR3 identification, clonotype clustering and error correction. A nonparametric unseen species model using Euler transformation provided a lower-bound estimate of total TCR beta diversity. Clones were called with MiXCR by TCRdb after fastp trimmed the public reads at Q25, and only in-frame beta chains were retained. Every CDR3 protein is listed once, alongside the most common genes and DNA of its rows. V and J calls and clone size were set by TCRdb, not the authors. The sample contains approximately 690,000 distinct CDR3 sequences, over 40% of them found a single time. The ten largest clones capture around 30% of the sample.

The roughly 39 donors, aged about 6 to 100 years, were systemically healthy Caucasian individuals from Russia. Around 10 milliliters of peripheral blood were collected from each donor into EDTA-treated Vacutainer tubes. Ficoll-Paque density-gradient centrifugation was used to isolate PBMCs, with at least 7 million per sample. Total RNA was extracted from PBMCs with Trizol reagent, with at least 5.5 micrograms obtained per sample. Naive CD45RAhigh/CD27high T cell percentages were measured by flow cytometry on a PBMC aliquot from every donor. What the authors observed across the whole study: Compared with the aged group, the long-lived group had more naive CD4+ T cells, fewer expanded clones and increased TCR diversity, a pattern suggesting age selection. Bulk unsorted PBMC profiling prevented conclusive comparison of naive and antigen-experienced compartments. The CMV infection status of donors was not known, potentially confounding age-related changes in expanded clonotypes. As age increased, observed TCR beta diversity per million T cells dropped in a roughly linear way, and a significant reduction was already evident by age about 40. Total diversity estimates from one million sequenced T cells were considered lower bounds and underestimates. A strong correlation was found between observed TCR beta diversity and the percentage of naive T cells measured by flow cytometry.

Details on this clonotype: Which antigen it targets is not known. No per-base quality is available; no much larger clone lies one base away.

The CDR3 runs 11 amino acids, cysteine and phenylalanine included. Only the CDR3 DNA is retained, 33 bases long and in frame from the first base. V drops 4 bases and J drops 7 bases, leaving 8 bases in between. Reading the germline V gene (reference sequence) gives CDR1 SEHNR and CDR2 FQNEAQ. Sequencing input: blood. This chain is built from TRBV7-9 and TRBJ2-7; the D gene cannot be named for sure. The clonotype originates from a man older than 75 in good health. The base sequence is TGTGCCAGCAGCTGGCGAGGTGAGCAGTACTTC. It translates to CASSWRGEQYF.